The 18 T cell receptor beta chains reported below all come from one sample, sequenced in a study of T cells expressing NK-cell markers. Following a re-call of the 5' RACE reads, TCRdb has one entry per CDR3 protein and lacks DNA. The sample totals fewer than 550,000 distinct CDR3 sequences; its top ten clones hold about 1.5%. Sequenced material: blood T cells: a sorted CD56 or NKG2C T cell subset, CD4+ or CD8+ T cells, or bulk PBMC T cells (not recorded which). These TCRs come from a woman in her forties or fifties in good health.

The rearrangement joins TRBV18 to TRBJ2-2; TCRdb's D gene call, TRBD2, goes unchecked for lack of DNA. This CDR3 is 16 amino acids long. CDR1 is KGHSH and CDR2 is LQKENI in the germline V gene. Here the CDR3 reads CASSPSLAGVPGELFF.

The genes are TRBV24-1 and TRBJ2-1; absent DNA, TCRdb's TRBD2 call cannot be checked. CDR1 KGHDR and CDR2 SFDVKD come from the germline V gene. The CDR3 has 16 residues. CDR3 region: CATSDSGTRINNEQFF.

The chain is built from TRBV7-9 and TRBJ1-1. Germline V CDR1 and CDR2: SEHNR, FQNEAQ (reference sequence). The CDR3 spans 11 residues. This chain's CDR3 is CASSLPGNAFF.

The chain employs TRBV7-3 and TRBJ2-3. The CDR3 is 16 residues long. Germline CDR1 reads SGHTA; CDR2 reads FQGTGA. The CDR3 spells CASSPRLTTSTDTQYF.

This sequence joins TRBV7-9 and TRBJ2-5; the TCRdb D gene call, TRBD1, has no DNA to confirm it. The CDR3 sequence is 14 residues long. The germline gives CDR1 SEHNR, CDR2 FQNEAQ (reference sequence). Here the CDR3 reads CASSFTTGQETQYF.

The chain is built from TRBV10-3 and TRBJ2-3; TCRdb outputs TRBD1, but without DNA this stays unchecked. Germline CDR1 reads ENHRY; CDR2 reads SYGVKD. The CDR3 loop spans 12 amino acids. CDR3 sequence reads: CAISESGQGNYF.

V is TRBV6-2 or TRBV6-3 and J is TRBJ2-1; TCRdb's D call of TRBD1 is untestable without DNA. This CDR3 is 14 amino acids long. The germline gives CDR1 MNHEY, CDR2 SVGEGT. The CDR3 here is CASSYSWGRGEQFF.

This chain links TRBV2 with TRBJ2-3. CDR3 length equals 14 residues. The germline CDR1 and CDR2 sequences are SNHLY and FYNNEI. This chain's CDR3 is CASSEAGVPDTQYF. Drawing the rest from reference TRBV2 and TRBJ2-3, the complete variable domain is EPEVTQTPSHQVTQMGQEVILRCVPISNHLYFYWYRQILGQKVEFLVSFYNNEISEKSEIFDDQFSVERPDGSNFTLKIRSTKLEDSAMYFCASSEAGVPDTQYFGPGTRLTVL.

The chain has TRBV12-3 or TRBV12-4 and TRBJ2-7; absent DNA, TCRdb's TRBD2 call cannot be checked. CDR3 length equals 14 residues. CDR3 region: CASSPRRAGYEQYF.

This chain uses TRBV6-2 or TRBV6-3 with TRBJ2-2; TCRdb gives TRBD2 as the D gene, but with no DNA this cannot be confirmed. Germline CDR1 and CDR2: MNHEY and SVGEGT. This CDR3 spans 18 amino acids. CDR3 loop: CASSYSMASGGYTGELFF.

J is TRBJ1-1 and V is TRBV6-5. The CDR3 is made up of 15 amino acids. CDR1 MNHEY and CDR2 SVGAGI come from the germline V gene. CDR3 region: CASSYQSDYFTEAFF.

The chain carries TRBV7-3 and TRBJ1-3; TCRdb's D call, TRBD1, is unchecked because there is no DNA. CDR1 and CDR2 (germline): SGHTA, FQGTGA. The CDR3 length is 13 residues. CDR3 sequence: CASSQTAGNTIYF. The entire variable domain, with the rest obtained from reference TRBV7-3 and TRBJ1-3, is as follows: GAGVSQTPSNKVTEKGKYVELRCDPISGHTALYWYRQSLGQGPEFLIYFQGTGAADDSGLPNDRFFAVRPEGSVSTLKIQRTERGDSAVYLCASSQTAGNTIYFGEGSWLTVV.

The V gene is TRBV5-1, the J gene TRBJ2-1; TCRdb gives TRBD2 as the D gene, but with no DNA this cannot be confirmed. This CDR3 contains 18 residues. The V gene's germline CDR1 is SGHRS and CDR2 YFSETQ. This CDR3 reads CASSLIIAGGSSYNEQFF.

The rearrangement links TRBV5-1 to TRBJ1-4; checking the TCRdb D call of TRBD1 is not possible without DNA. The CDR3 totals 16 residues. From germline, CDR1 is SGHRS and CDR2 YFSETQ. This CDR3 is CASGLSPDRANEKLFF.

This sequence joins TRBV5-1 and TRBJ2-3; as DNA is missing, the TRBD2 call by TCRdb cannot be tested. CDR1 SGHRS and CDR2 YFSETQ come from the germline V gene. CDR3 length equals 13 residues. The CDR3 loop is CASSSARGDTQYF.

The V gene is TRBV29-1, the J gene TRBJ1-1; TCRdb reports TRBD1, a call that lacks DNA to check it against. The CDR3 loop spans 14 amino acids. CDR1 and CDR2 (germline): SQVTM, ANQGSEA. The CDR3: CSVVPWDRTNEAFF.

The chain uses TRBV12-3 or TRBV12-4 and TRBJ1-1; TCRdb names TRBD1, which stays unverified in the absence of DNA. The CDR3 extends over 15 amino acids. CDR3: CASSSPNRALIEAFF.

This rearrangement joins TRBV7-3 to TRBJ2-7; TCRdb's D gene call, TRBD2, goes unchecked for lack of DNA. Germline lookup yields CDR1 SGHTA and CDR2 FQGTGA. There are 18 residues in the CDR3. The CDR3: CASSPHGLAGTGGYEQYF. Together with reference TRBV7-3 and TRBJ2-7, the CDR3 gives the full variable domain: GAGVSQTPSNKVTEKGKYVELRCDPISGHTALYWYRQSLGQGPEFLIYFQGTGAADDSGLPNDRFFAVRPEGSVSTLKIQRTERGDSAVYLCASSPHGLAGTGGYEQYFGPGTRLTVT.